The entry below describes one TCR beta chain. This clonotype was observed many times. Its antigen target is currently unknown. No base quality values were provided; no much bigger clone lies one nucleotide off. The sample is drawn from a study of T cells in Graves' hyperthyroidism and ophthalmopathy (dated by TCRdb to the late 2010s). For context, the study as a whole: Peripheral blood was sampled at the time of initial diagnosis, prior to any treatment. According to the paper, TCR Vbeta CDR3 sequencing was carried out on some 130 peripheral blood samples, which came from 40 to 45 ophthalmopathy, about 75 hyperthyroidism and about 17 progressor patients. Prospective prediction of ophthalmopathy was tested in an independent validation cohort consisting of roughly 19 hyperthyroidism patients and 15 or so patients who later progressed to ophthalmopathy. Once sampling was done, hyperthyroidism patients were given methimazole at a starting dose of 30 mg daily, whereas ophthalmopathy patients were given high-dose intravenous methylprednisolone. For training and testing, the approximately 97 patients in the discovery cohort were randomly divided in a 7:3 ratio. A discovery cohort of roughly 100 patients, roughly 45 with Graves' ophthalmopathy and over 55 with stable Graves' hyperthyroidism, was used to find distinguishing TCR V-J signatures. In addition, the study compared T-cell repertoires in thyroid tissue and in blood from about 6 Graves' hyperthyroidism patients. Study-wide findings and limitations: No statistical method was used to set the sample size in advance, and investigators knew the group allocation. A model built on a 13 V-J signature distinguished ophthalmopathy from stable hyperthyroidism, reaching 87.88% sensitivity and under 84% specificity in cross-validation and 80%/75% in testing. Blood samples also contained most of the expanded thyroid clonotypes (frequency above 0.001), which suggests that blood repertoires may reflect thyroid immune responses. In validation, progression to ophthalmopathy was predicted by the model with 55% to 71% sensitivity and 72.22% specificity, a median of about 6 months before onset.

Stable Graves' hyperthyroidism was defined as the absence of progression to ophthalmopathy over 18 months of follow-up. The hyperthyroidism patients were between 18 and 65 years old and newly diagnosed, with a disease duration of less than 2 months. Exclusion was applied to patients with uncontrolled infections, other autoimmune diseases, pregnancy or lactation. Diagnoses were established on the basis of clinical symptoms, serum thyroxine and TRAb, thyroid ultrasound, and orbital computed tomography. PBMCs were isolated from 7.5 to 10 ml of fresh peripheral blood by Ficoll-Paque density gradient centrifugation. Trizol reagent was used to extract total RNA, and RNA quality was then checked on an Agilent 2100 Bioanalyzer. Taken from cysteine to phenylalanine, the CDR3 has 14 residues. Only the CDR3 part of the read is kept: 42 bases, read in frame from the first base. As encoded in the germline V gene, CDR1 is MDHEN while CDR2 is SYDVKM. V lost 5 bases and J lost 3 bases, and the count of bases not matched to a germline gene is 5.

The TCR beta CDR3 regions were amplified from RNA transcripts. The TCR CDR3 was subjected to a first round of RT-PCR using the HTBI primer set and the Qiagen OneStep RT-PCR kit. Libraries were constructed in a second round of multiplex PCR, after which size selection and purification were performed. The libraries were sequenced on an Illumina HiSeq2000 using paired-end 100 bp reads. The authors processed their data as follows. SOAPnuke was used to process the raw data, throwing out any read that contained adapters or uncalled bases, had a mean Phred below 15, or lacked an exact constant-primer or identifier match. High-quality paired reads were merged using COPE v1.2.5, and each unique nucleotide sequence was defined as a clonotype. Clonotypes were aligned to IMGT TRBV, TRBD and TRBJ reference segments using MiTCR v1.1. The analysis included only V-J combinations with a frequency above 0.0001, which together covered around 99% of the repertoires. A TCS score was defined as the ratio between F50 (clonal expansion) and ExV (chaos), using BLOSUM62-based TCRdist between CDR3 peptides within each V-J. Welch's t-statistics and random forest reduced 514 V-J features to under 15, which were used in a naive Bayes classifier (R e1071). The public reads were run again by TCRdb, first through fastp at Q25 and then through MiXCR, and only productive beta chains were kept. All rows with the same CDR3 protein become a single entry with the most common DNA and genes. The V and J calls here are based on TCRdb, not the publication. Here the sample has approximately 410,000 distinct CDR3 sequences; roughly an eighth occur a single time. Roughly 4.8% of the sample is held by the ten biggest clonotypes.

The receptor comes from a woman aged 18-30 years with Graves' hyperthyroidism. The V gene is TRBV28 and the J gene is TRBJ2-7; the central 9 bases match TRBD2. Sequencing was done on a sample of blood. The DNA sequence follows: TGTGCCAGCAGTCCCGTTAGCGGGAGCTACGAGCAGTACTTC. This yields the protein CASSPVSGSYEQYF.